These 23 T cell receptor beta chains came from one sample sequenced in a study of graft-versus-host responses after intestinal transplantation. These receptors are not linked to any known antigen. The repertoire was sequenced with immunoSEQ multiplex PCR; TCRdb's copy has only in-frame clones and lacks some. The table records fewer than 120,000 clones, around 95% of them present only once. The source material was unstimulated CD8+ T cells sorted from spleen or lymph node cells, sampled before intestinal transplant. Every receptor here comes from a human donor who received an intestinal transplant.

V usage is TRBV27 and J usage is TRBJ2-7, with TRBD2 matching 7 bases. The V gene end was trimmed by 5 bases and the J gene end by 3 bases; junction bases not matched to a gene: 1. CDR1 MNHEY and CDR2 SMNVEV come from the germline V gene (reference sequence). The CDR3 sequence is 12 residues long. The CDR3 protein is CASSRGDYEQYF. CDR3 DNA sequence: TGTGCCAGCAGTCGGGGGGACTACGAGCAGTACTTC.

The rearrangement uses TRBV7-9 and TRBJ1-1; D gene uncertain. Germline values: CDR1 SEHNR, CDR2 FQNEAQ (reference sequence). The CDR3 has 11 amino acids. V was shortened by 0 bases and J by 8 bases, with 4 bases between the two germline ends. CDR3 coding DNA: TGTGCCAGCAGCTTAGCCCTCGAAGCTTTCTTT. This translates into CASSLALEAFF.

This sequence joins TRBV5-1 and TRBJ2-7; perhaps TRBD2 as D (5 bases). Per germline, CDR1 SGHRS and CDR2 YFSETQ. Trimming stripped 3 bases from V and 0 bases from J, with 13 bases between. This CDR3 is built from 15 residues. CDR3 in amino acids: CASSSGLGASYEQYF. DNA of the CDR3: TGCGCCAGCAGCTCCGGACTGGGTGCCTCCTACGAGCAGTACTTC.

The V and J genes are TRBV7-3 and TRBJ1-1, with a weak D call TRBD1 (5 bases). V dropped 3 bases and J dropped 4 bases, with 9 bases sitting between them. The CDR3 sequence is 13 residues long. Germline V gives CDR1 SGHTA, CDR2 FQGTGA. This CDR3 is CASSFGGITEAFF. In nucleotides, the CDR3 is TGTGCCAGCAGCTTTGGGGGTATCACTGAAGCTTTCTTT.

The gene calls are TRBV2 and TRBJ2-1; D is uncertain. The CDR3 covers 14 residues. Between the trimmed V and J ends, which lost 6 bases and 4 bases, there was a span of 13 bases. Germline-derived CDR1 and CDR2 are SNHLY and FYNNEI. CDR3 sequence reads: CASSLWGRYNEQFF. In nucleotides, the CDR3 is TGTGCCAGCAGCCTCTGGGGTCGGTACAATGAGCAGTTCTTC.

This clone was seen once. The chain is built from TRBV11-2 and TRBJ2-4, with 8 positions matching TRBD1. The ends lost 1 base at V and 9 bases at J; junction bases unmatched: 5. The length of the CDR3 is 14 residues. Germline CDR1 SGHAT, CDR2 FQNNGV. The CDR3 reads CASSLGGQGTIQYF. The CDR3 nucleotides are TGTGCCAGCAGCTTAGGAGGACAGGGTACCATTCAGTACTTC.

V is TRBV6-5 and J is TRBJ2-3; possibly TRBD1 or TRBD2 for D (5 bases each). The V gene's germline CDR1 is MNHEY and CDR2 SVGAGI. The CDR3 runs 13 residues. V lost 4 bases and J 6 bases, leaving 11 bases between the germline ends. CDR3 protein: CASSLGTHDTQYF. The CDR3 nucleotides are TGTGCCAGCAGTTTGGGGACCCATGATACGCAGTATTTT.

The chain recombines TRBV13 with TRBJ2-1, with 7 bases that match TRBD1. In germline, CDR1 is PRHDT, CDR2 FYEKMQ (reference sequence). CDR3 length: 17 amino acids. With 0 bases clipped from V and 4 bases from J, the junction kept 9 bases outside the gene matches. As DNA, the CDR3 is TGTGCCAGCAGCTTAGGCCGGGACAGTTTTTTATACAATGAGCAGTTCTTC. Translated: CASSLGRDSFLYNEQFF.

CDR3 protein: CASSLLGGTDTQYF. DNA of the CDR3: TGTGCCAGCAGTTTACTGGGAGGCACAGATACGCAGTATTTT. The gene calls are TRBV28 and TRBJ2-3, with a weak D call TRBD2 (5 bases). The length of the CDR3 is 14 residues. V was trimmed by 2 bases and J by 1 base, leaving 7 bases between them. Germline V gives CDR1 MDHEN, CDR2 SYDVKM.

This chain links TRBV4-1 with TRBJ2-7; D not resolved. The CDR3 has 14 amino acids. With 1 base removed from V and 3 bases from J, the gap between germline ends came to 10 bases. Germline CDR1 MGHRA, CDR2 YSYEKL. The chain's CDR3 is CASSQVVASYEQYF. The CDR3 bases are TGCGCCAGCAGCCAAGTCGTGGCCAGCTACGAGCAGTACTTC.

This chain joins TRBV7-9 and TRBJ1-2; no reliable D call. V was clipped by 3 bases and J by 3 bases, with 8 bases between them. The length of the CDR3 is 13 residues. Germline CDR1 is SEHNR and CDR2 is FQNEAQ (reference sequence). The CDR3 DNA sequence: TGTGCCAGCAGCTTCGGCAATTACTATGGCTACACCTTC. This codes for CASSFGNYYGYTF.

V and J are TRBV11-2 and TRBJ2-7; D remains ambiguous. The germline V gene encodes CDR1 SGHAT and CDR2 FQNNGV. Deletions cut 1 base from V and 1 base from J, with 11 bases between. This CDR3 comprises 15 residues. The DNA of the CDR3 is TGTGCCAGCAGCTTAGGTGTCTTAACTTCCTACGAGCAGTACTTC. This gives the protein CASSLGVLTSYEQYF.

The rearrangement links TRBV27 to TRBJ1-1; D gene unclear. The CDR3 consists of 13 residues. Looked up from germline, CDR1 is MNHEY and CDR2 is SMNVEV (reference sequence). Trimming left V 5 bases short and J 1 base short, with 8 bases between. The CDR3 DNA reads TGTGCCAGCAGTGAGTGGGGGAACACTGAAGCTTTCTTT. Translation gives CASSEWGNTEAFF.

The sample holds one count of this clone. This chain uses TRBV7-6 with TRBJ2-7; 9 bases map to TRBD2. Trimming cost V 5 bases and J 5 bases; bases outside gene matches: 10. The CDR3 contains 15 residues. Per germline, CDR1 SGHVS and CDR2 FNYEAQ. The CDR3 sequence is CASSRTSGRSDEQYF. Written as DNA, the CDR3 is TGTGCCAGCAGCCGAACGAGCGGGAGGAGCGACGAGCAGTACTTC.

The V gene is TRBV11-1, the J gene TRBJ2-1, with D perhaps matching TRBD2 (6 bases). The CDR3 has 16 residues. V was shortened by 4 bases and J by 0 bases, with 13 bases between the two germline ends. Germline CDR1 SGHAT, CDR2 FQDESV (reference sequence). CDR3 region: CASSSSAGPSYNEQFF. In DNA, the CDR3 is TGTGCCAGCAGCTCGTCCGCGGGACCCTCCTACAATGAGCAGTTCTTC.

The chain recombines TRBV7-6 with TRBJ1-1, with TRBD1 matching 7 bases. Germline trimming cut 5 bases from V and 2 bases from J; bases unmatched to any gene: 8. The CDR3 contains 15 residues. Germline CDR1 SGHVS, CDR2 FNYEAQ. The CDR3 protein is CASSAGTVSNTEAFF. DNA for the CDR3: TGTGCCAGCAGCGCCGGGACAGTCTCCAACACTGAAGCTTTCTTT.

As to this clone: This same CDR3 is encoded by further DNA sequences in the sample. The chain carries TRBV5-4 and TRBJ2-1; 12 bases are a match to TRBD2. Germline V gene data show CDR1 as SGHNT and CDR2 as YYREEE (reference sequence). Trimming at V came to 1 base and at J to 7 bases, leaving 3 bases not matched to a gene. This CDR3 comprises 15 residues. CDR3 nucleotides: TGTGCCAGCAGCTTGAGCCTAGCGGGAGGGAATGAGCAGTTCTTC. This translates into CASSLSLAGGNEQFF.

V usage is TRBV2 and J usage is TRBJ2-1, with D maybe TRBD2 (7 bases). This CDR3 region has 18 residues. Looked up from germline, CDR1 is SNHLY and CDR2 is FYNNEI. V gave up 7 bases and J gave up 3 bases, with 25 bases separating them. In DNA, the CDR3 is TGTGCCAGCATGGGGGGGCGGGAGATGGTCATAGGCTACAATGAGCAGTTCTTC. Translation: CASMGGREMVIGYNEQFF. The full variable domain, rest sourced from reference TRBV2 and TRBJ2-1, is EPEVTQTPSHQVTQMGQEVILRCVPISNHLYFYWYRQILGQKVEFLVSFYNNEISEKSEIFDDQFSVERPDGSNFTLKIRSTKLEDSAMYFCASMGGREMVIGYNEQFFGPGTRLTVL.

The chain joins TRBV7-6 to TRBJ2-7; no firm D call. Trimming shortened V by 1 base and J by 4 bases, and 20 bases separated the two germline ends. CDR3 length: 17 amino acids. CDR1 and CDR2 (germline): SGHVS, FNYEAQ. CDR3 bases: TGTGCCAGCAGCTTAGTCCCCTTAGTTTCAAGAATATACGAGCAGTACTTC. It specifies CASSLVPLVSRIYEQYF.

The CDR3 DNA follows: TGCGCCAGCCAGCTTACTCTGAGGTCCGGGGAGCTGTTTTTT. It specifies CASQLTLRSGELFF. The J gene is TRBJ2-2, the V gene TRBV4-1; no clear D. Trimming cost V 8 bases and J 6 bases, with 16 bases left between them. Germline CDR1 MGHRA, CDR2 YSYEKL. CDR3 size: 14 residues.

This chain joins TRBV15 and TRBJ2-3; 7 bases line up with TRBD1. The CDR3 is 14 residues long. J gave up 6 bases and V 8 bases, and 11 bases lay outside the gene matches. The germline gives CDR1 LNHNV, CDR2 YYDKDF (reference sequence). The DNA of the CDR3 is TGTGCCACCGGAAGAGAGAACAGGGGTGATACGCAGTATTTT. As protein: CATGRENRGDTQYF.

This clone was seen only a few times. The gene calls are TRBV7-2 and TRBJ1-3, with no clear D. Germline V gene data show CDR1 as SGHTA and CDR2 as FQGNSA. The V and J ends lost 4 bases and 0 bases respectively, with 7 bases between them. The CDR3 is 14 residues long. This CDR3 is CASSSESSGNTIYF. The DNA for the CDR3 is TGTGCCAGCAGCTCGGAGAGCTCTGGAAACACCATATATTTT.

The V call is TRBV7-9, the J call TRBJ1-1; unclear D gene. V was cut by 5 bases and J by 7 bases, with 11 bases left in between. CDR1 is SEHNR, CDR2 FQNEAQ, per germline (reference sequence). The CDR3 covers 12 residues. The CDR3 loop reads CASSPYPSEAFF. The CDR3 DNA reads as TGTGCCAGCAGCCCCTATCCCAGTGAAGCTTTCTTT. The full variable domain, its missing parts supplied by reference TRBV7-9 and TRBJ1-1, is DTGVSQNPRHKITKRGQNVTFRCDPISEHNRLYWYRQTLGQGPEFLTYFQNEAQLEKSRLLSDRFSAERPKGSFSTLEIQRTEQGDSAMYLCASSPYPSEAFFGQGTRLTVV.